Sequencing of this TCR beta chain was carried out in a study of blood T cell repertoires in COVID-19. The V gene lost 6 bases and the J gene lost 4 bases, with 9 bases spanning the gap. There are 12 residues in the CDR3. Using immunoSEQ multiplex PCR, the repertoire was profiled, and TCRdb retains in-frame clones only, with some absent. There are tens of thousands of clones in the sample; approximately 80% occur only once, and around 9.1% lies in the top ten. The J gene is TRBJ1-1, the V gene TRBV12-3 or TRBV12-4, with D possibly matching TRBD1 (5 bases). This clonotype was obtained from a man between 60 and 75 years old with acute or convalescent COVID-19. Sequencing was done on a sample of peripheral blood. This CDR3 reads CASRVGGTEAFF. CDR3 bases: TGTGCCAGCAGGGTGGGGGGCACTGAAGCTTTCTTT.